This entry lists 14 T cell receptor beta chains sequenced from one sample in a study of regulatory T cells in long-lasting Graves disease (TCRdb year 2021). Interpreted using the paper, the time point label stands for: persistent/refractory GD, antithyroid drugs over 5 years with positive TRAb. RNA was extracted from PBMCs in TRIzol for both TCR sequencing and RNA sequencing. Libraries were prepared through multiplex PCR. For sequencing, an Illumina HiSeq 4000 was employed. iRepertoire HTBI primers and Arm-PCR amplification of CDR3 regions were used to construct TCR beta libraries. TCRdb took the public reads, trimmed them with fastp at Q25, ran MiXCR for clone calling and kept in-frame beta chains. Under each unique CDR3 protein, matching rows form one entry showing the most common genes and DNA. The sample has some 420,000 distinct CDR3 sequences on record, 22% of them singletons. The ten largest clones capture under 15% of the sample.

The specimen was peripheral blood mononuclear cells (PBMCs), collected when the disease was refractory, from a patient treated with antithyroid drugs. These receptors were obtained from a female donor with Graves disease.

The sample holds many counts of this clonotype. The genes are TRBV12-3 or TRBV12-4 and TRBJ1-1; maybe TRBD1 (5 bases). The V and J ends lost 6 bases and 0 bases respectively, with 17 bases between them. The CDR3 covers 16 residues. CDR3 DNA: TGTGCCAGCAGCGGGGACGGATTTATACTGAACACTGAAGCTTTCTTT. Protein sequence: CASSGDGFILNTEAFF.

This clonotype showed up many times. The chain is built from TRBV5-1 and TRBJ1-6; unclear D gene. Germline V gene lookup returns CDR1 SGHRS and CDR2 YFSETQ. This CDR3 is 14 amino acids long. Trimming pared 1 base from V and 7 bases from J, leaving 9 bases between. The CDR3 loop is CASSLRVQNSPLHF. DNA of the CDR3: TGCGCCAGCAGCTTGAGGGTGCAGAATTCACCCCTCCACTTT.

This clonotype has only a few counts. The chain is built from TRBV27 and TRBJ2-2; TRBD2 might be the D (6 bases). V gave up 6 bases and J gave up 2 bases, with 22 bases separating them. The V gene's germline CDR1 is MNHEY and CDR2 SMNVEV (reference sequence). The CDR3 contains 18 residues. CDR3 DNA sequence: TGTGCCAGCAGCCCTTTGGAGGGATGGGAAGGCAACACCGGGGAGCTGTTTTTT. Translated: CASSPLEGWEGNTGELFF.

V usage is TRBV10-3 and J usage is TRBJ1-4; possibly TRBD1 for D (6 bases). The CDR3 has 14 amino acids. Trimming removed 5 bases from V and 8 bases from J, with 15 bases in between. Germline V CDR1 and CDR2: ENHRY, SYGVKD. CDR3 DNA sequence: TGTGCCATCAGTCCGGACACTCAGGGGGAAAAACTGTTTTTT. Protein sequence: CAISPDTQGEKLFF.

In this sample, this clonotype turned up many times. The CDR3 bases are TGTGCCAGCAGTCGCCGGGTTGGGGAAAAACTGTTTTTT. Amino acids: CASSRRVGEKLFF. The chain recombines TRBV25-1 with TRBJ1-4; D gene unclear. Trimming stripped 5 bases from V and 8 bases from J, with 12 bases between. Germline assignment: CDR1 MGHDK and CDR2 SYGVNS. There are 13 residues in the CDR3. The complete variable domain, with remaining parts taken from reference TRBV25-1 and TRBJ1-4, reads EADIYQTPRYLVIGTGKKITLECSQTMGHDKMYWYQQDPGMELHLIHYSYGVNSTEKGDLSSESTVSRIRTEHFPLTLESARPSHTSQYLCASSRRVGEKLFFGSGTQLSVL.

This clonotype appeared many times. The chain joins TRBV12-3 or TRBV12-4 to TRBJ1-6, with TRBD1 as a possible D gene (5 bases). This CDR3 is built from 16 residues. The ends were cut back, 3 bases at V and 5 bases at J, with 14 bases in the middle. The CDR3 loop is CASSFAGTGHNSPLHF. In DNA form, the CDR3 reads TGTGCCAGCAGTTTTGCCGGGACCGGGCATAATTCACCCCTCCACTTT.

This chain uses TRBV18 with TRBJ1-2; TRBD1 might be the D (5 bases). V lost 2 bases to trimming and J lost 0 bases, with 13 bases between them. CDR3 length: 16 residues. Germline V lookup: CDR1 KGHSH, CDR2 LQKENI. The CDR3 loop reads CASSPNWGEANYGYTF. CDR3 DNA: TGTGCCAGCTCACCAAATTGGGGGGAAGCTAACTATGGCTACACCTTC.

This clonotype was picked up many times. J is TRBJ1-1 and V is TRBV30, with D hard to call. This CDR3 is built from 10 residues. From germline, CDR1 is GTSNPN and CDR2 SVGIG (reference sequence). Trimming took off 5 bases at V and 8 bases at J, with 9 bases between the two ends. The DNA of the CDR3 is TGTGCCTGGGAAGAGAGGGAAGCTTTCTTT. This encodes CAWEEREAFF.

This clonotype has more than one count but fewer than ten. This chain links TRBV6-1 with TRBJ2-2; TRBD2 aligns across 10 bases. The CDR3 runs to 19 residues. Germline assignment: CDR1 MNHNS and CDR2 SASEGT. The junction had 11 bases not matched to a gene; V was cut back by 4 bases and J by 0 bases. DNA of the CDR3: TGTGCCAGCAGTGCTCGGGCTAGCGGGAGTAGTTCGAACACCGGGGAGCTGTTTTTT. This codes for CASSARASGSSSNTGELFF.

In the case of this clonotype: A junction boundary mismatches the germline segment, possibly from a read error. This chain connects TRBV6-1 to TRBJ2-5; no firm D call. CDR3 length: 14 residues. Per the germline V gene, CDR1 is MNHNS and CDR2 is SASEGT. The CDR3 DNA reads as TGTGCCGGCAGCCGTGGACCTCAGCGAGAGACCCAGTACTTC. It is translated as CAGSRGPQRETQYF.

This clonotype appeared a few times. This rearrangement joins TRBV5-1 to TRBJ1-1; 7 bases agree with TRBD1. Germline CDR1 SGHRS, CDR2 YFSETQ. The V segment lost 3 bases and the J segment 1 base; nucleotides outside the gene matches: 12. This CDR3 spans 17 amino acids. CDR3 sequence reads: CASSSEGAGFRNTEAFF. The CDR3 region has the DNA TGCGCCAGCAGCTCGGAGGGGGCTGGGTTTAGGAACACTGAAGCTTTCTTT.

This clonotype was observed a few times. The chain uses TRBV16 and TRBJ1-2; D perhaps matches TRBD1 (6 bases). The CDR3 has 15 residues. Trimming took off 2 bases at V and 3 bases at J, with 13 bases between the two ends. Germline assignment: CDR1 KGHSY and CDR2 FQNENV. The CDR3 spells CASSQNRGPDYGYTF. The CDR3 coding sequence is TGTGCCAGCAGCCAAAATCGGGGGCCGGACTATGGCTACACCTTC.

The gene calls are TRBV28 and TRBJ2-3; possibly TRBD1 or TRBD2 for D (6 bases each). This CDR3 spans 20 amino acids. Germline lookup yields CDR1 MDHEN and CDR2 SYDVKM. Trimming shortened V by 2 bases and J by 3 bases, and 27 bases separated the two germline ends. In nucleotides, the CDR3 is TGTGCCAGCAGTTTAGGACGGATTTGGGGGGCAGAGGTTGATACAGATACGCAGTATTTT. Amino acids: CASSLGRIWGAEVDTDTQYF.

This clonotype was seen many times. This chain joins TRBV20-1 and TRBJ2-7; D tentatively fits TRBD1 or TRBD2 (5 bases each). CDR3 size: 15 residues. V was pared by 6 bases and J by 1 base, with 19 bases between. In germline, CDR1 is DFQATT, CDR2 SNEGSKA (reference sequence). As DNA, the CDR3 is TGCAGTGCGCGCGTCCGGGACGTAGGTTCCTACGAGCAGTACTTC. Translated: CSARVRDVGSYEQYF.